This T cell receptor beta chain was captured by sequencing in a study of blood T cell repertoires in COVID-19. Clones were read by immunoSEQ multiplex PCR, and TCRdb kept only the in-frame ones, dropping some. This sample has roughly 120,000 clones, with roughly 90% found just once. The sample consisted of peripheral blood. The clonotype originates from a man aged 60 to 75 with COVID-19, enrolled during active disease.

CDR3 region: CSASKGGNEKLFF. DNA for the CDR3: TGCAGTGCCAGTAAAGGGGGTAATGAAAAACTGTTTTTT. The chain joins TRBV20-1 to TRBJ1-4; possible D gene TRBD1, 6 bases. Germline V gene lookup returns CDR1 DFQATT and CDR2 SNEGSKA (reference sequence). This CDR3 has 13 residues. Trimming shortened V by 6 bases and J by 4 bases, and 12 bases separated the two germline ends.